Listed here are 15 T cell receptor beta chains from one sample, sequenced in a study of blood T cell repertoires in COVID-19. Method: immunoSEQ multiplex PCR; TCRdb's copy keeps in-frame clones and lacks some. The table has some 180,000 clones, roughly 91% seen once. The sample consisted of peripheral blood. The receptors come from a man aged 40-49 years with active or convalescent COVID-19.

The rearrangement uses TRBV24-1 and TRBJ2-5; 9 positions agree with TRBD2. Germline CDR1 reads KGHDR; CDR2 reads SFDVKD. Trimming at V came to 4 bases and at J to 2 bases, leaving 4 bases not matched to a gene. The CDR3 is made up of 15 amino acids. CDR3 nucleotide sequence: TGTGCCACCAGTGAGCGGGGGGGGAAACAAGAGACCCAGTACTTC. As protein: CATSERGGKQETQYF.

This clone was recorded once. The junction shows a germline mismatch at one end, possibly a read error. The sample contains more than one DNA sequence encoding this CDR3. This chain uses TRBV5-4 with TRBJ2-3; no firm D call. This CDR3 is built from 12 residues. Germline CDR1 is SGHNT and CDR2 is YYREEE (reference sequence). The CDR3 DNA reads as TGTGCTAGCAGCTTGGCCCCAAATACGCAGTATTTT. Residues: CASSLAPNTQYF.

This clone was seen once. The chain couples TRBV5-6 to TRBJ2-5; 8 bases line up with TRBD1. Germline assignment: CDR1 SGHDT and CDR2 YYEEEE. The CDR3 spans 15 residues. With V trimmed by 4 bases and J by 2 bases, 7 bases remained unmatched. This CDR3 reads CASSTLGQGQETQYF. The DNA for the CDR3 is TGTGCCAGCAGCACCCTAGGACAGGGTCAAGAGACCCAGTACTTC.

CDR3 loop: CASSQDKPNEKLFF. The CDR3, as DNA: TGCGCCAGCAGCCAGGACAAACCTAATGAAAAACTGTTTTTT. V and J are TRBV5-1 and TRBJ1-4, with D tentatively TRBD1 (5 bases). V lost 4 bases and J lost 3, with 10 bases in between. Germline CDR1 and CDR2: SGHRS and YFSETQ. This CDR3 has 14 amino acids.

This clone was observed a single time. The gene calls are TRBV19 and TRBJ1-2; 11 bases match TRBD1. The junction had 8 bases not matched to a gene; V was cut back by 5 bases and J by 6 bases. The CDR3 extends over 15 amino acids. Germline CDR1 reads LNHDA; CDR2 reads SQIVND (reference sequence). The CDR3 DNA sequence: TGTGCCAGTAGTGGCAGGACAGGGGGCGCTCATGGCTACACCTTC. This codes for CASSGRTGGAHGYTF.

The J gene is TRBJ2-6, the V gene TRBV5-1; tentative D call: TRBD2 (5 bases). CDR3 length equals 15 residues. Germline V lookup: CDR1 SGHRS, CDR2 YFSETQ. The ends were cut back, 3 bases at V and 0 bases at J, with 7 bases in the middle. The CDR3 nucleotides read TGCGCCAGCAGCTCGGGGAACTCTGGGGCCAACGTCCTGACTTTC. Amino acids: CASSSGNSGANVLTF.

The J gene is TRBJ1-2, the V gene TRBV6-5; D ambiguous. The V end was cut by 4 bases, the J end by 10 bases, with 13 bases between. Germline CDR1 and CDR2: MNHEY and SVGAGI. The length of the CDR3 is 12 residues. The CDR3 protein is CASSSPVLNYTF. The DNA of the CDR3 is TGTGCCAGCAGTTCCCCGGTTCTCAACTACACCTTC.

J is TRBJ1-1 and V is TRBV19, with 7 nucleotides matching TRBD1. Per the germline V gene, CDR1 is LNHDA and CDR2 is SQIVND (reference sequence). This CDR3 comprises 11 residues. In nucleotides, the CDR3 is TGTGCGTCGAAGGGGGCAACTGAAGCTTTCTTT. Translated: CASKGATEAFF.

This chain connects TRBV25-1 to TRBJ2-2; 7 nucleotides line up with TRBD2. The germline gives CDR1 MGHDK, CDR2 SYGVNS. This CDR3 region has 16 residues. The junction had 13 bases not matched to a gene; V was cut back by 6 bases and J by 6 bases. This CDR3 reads CASRQERRGIAGELFF. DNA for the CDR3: TGTGCCAGCAGGCAAGAGAGGCGGGGGATCGCCGGGGAGCTGTTTTTT.

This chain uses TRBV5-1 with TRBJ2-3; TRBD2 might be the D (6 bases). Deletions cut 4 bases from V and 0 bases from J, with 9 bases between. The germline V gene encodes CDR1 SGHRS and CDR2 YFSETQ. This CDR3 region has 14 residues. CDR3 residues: CASSGGSSTDTQYF. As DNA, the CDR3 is TGCGCCAGCAGCGGAGGGAGTAGCACAGATACGCAGTATTTT.

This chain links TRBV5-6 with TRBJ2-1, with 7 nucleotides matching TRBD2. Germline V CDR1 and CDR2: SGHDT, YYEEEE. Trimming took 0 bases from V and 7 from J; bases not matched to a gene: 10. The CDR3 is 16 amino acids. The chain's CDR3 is CASSLVGGGPGNEQFF. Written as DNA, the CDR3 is TGTGCCAGCAGCTTGGTGGGGGGAGGGCCGGGGAATGAGCAGTTCTTC.

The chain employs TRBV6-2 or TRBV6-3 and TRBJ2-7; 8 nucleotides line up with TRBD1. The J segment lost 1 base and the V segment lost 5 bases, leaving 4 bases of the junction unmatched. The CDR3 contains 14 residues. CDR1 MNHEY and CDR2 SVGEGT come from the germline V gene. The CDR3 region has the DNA TGTGCCAGCAGTACCCAGGGGGCTTCCTACGAGCAGTACTTC. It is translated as CASSTQGASYEQYF.

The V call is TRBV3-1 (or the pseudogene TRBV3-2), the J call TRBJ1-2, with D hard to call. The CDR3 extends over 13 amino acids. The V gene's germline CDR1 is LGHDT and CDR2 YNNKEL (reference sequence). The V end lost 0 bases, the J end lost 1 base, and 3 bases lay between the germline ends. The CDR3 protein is CASSQDGNYGYTF. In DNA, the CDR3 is TGTGCCAGCAGCCAAGACGGTAACTATGGCTACACCTTC.

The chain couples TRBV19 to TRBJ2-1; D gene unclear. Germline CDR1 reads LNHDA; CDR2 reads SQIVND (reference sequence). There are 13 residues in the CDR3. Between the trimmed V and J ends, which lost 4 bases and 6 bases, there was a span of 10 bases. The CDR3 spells CASSNAAGNEQFF. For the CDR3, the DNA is TGTGCCAGTAGTAACGCGGCCGGCAATGAGCAGTTCTTC.

CDR3 in DNA: TGTGCCAGCAGTTACTCGAACAGCTACCGTCAGCCCCAGCATTTT. Translation: CASSYSNSYRQPQHF. The chain has TRBV6-5 and TRBJ1-5; D gene unclear. The V gene lost 0 bases and the J gene lost 6 bases, with 12 bases spanning the gap. The CDR3 has 15 residues. CDR1 is MNHEY, CDR2 SVGAGI, per germline.